The subject of this entry is one TCR beta chain. A multiplex PCR was run with 60 Vbeta primers and 13 Jbeta primers. The data were produced by immunoSEQ multiplex PCR, yet TCRdb's version contains in-frame clones alone and is incomplete. This sample yields over 200,000 clones, of which roughly 84% are seen a single time; 1% to 1.5% belongs to the top ten. The record originates from a study of cytomegalovirus exposure and HLA in healthy donors. V was cut by 0 bases and J by 0 bases, with 14 bases left in between. The V gene's germline CDR1 is LGHNA and CDR2 YSLEER. The CDR3 is 18 amino acids. The chain recombines TRBV4-3 with TRBJ2-2; a weak D match, TRBD1 (6 bases). The clonotype originates from a human donor in good health. Source material: PBMCs. The CDR3 here is CASSQDPQTGANTGELFF. CDR3 bases: TGCGCCAGCAGCCAAGATCCCCAGACAGGAGCGAACACCGGGGAGCTGTTTTTT.